These 21 T cell receptor beta chains share one sample of origin, sequenced in a study of blood T cell repertoires in COVID-19. Clones were read by immunoSEQ multiplex PCR, and TCRdb kept only the in-frame ones, dropping some. The sample has just under 75,000 clones, roughly 83% seen once. Sequencing used peripheral blood. The source is a man aged 80 or over with active or convalescent COVID-19.

This chain links TRBV6-5 with TRBJ2-7; D is possibly TRBD1 (6 bases). Trimming shortened V by 8 bases and J by 2 bases, and 16 bases separated the two germline ends. Germline assignment: CDR1 MNHEY and CDR2 SVGAGI. CDR3 length: 14 amino acids. This CDR3 is CASSGTGRTYEQYF. The CDR3 DNA is TGTGCCAGCTCCGGTACAGGGAGAACCTACGAGCAGTACTTC.

V is TRBV2 and J is TRBJ2-5; tentative D call: TRBD2 (5 bases). CDR3 length equals 14 residues. V lost 7 bases and J lost 6, with 18 bases in between. Germline CDR1 is SNHLY and CDR2 is FYNNEI. In nucleotides, the CDR3 is TGTGCCAGCACAGATGAGACCCGAGGGAAGACCCAGTACTTC. Protein: CASTDETRGKTQYF.

This chain joins TRBV11-3 and TRBJ2-7; possibly TRBD1 for D (6 bases). Between the trimmed V and J ends, which lost 0 bases and 4 bases, there was a span of 16 bases. The CDR3 consists of 16 residues. Germline-derived CDR1 and CDR2 are SGHNT and YENEEA. CDR3 in amino acids: CASSLDDIRGKYEQYF. In DNA, the CDR3 is TGTGCCAGCAGCTTAGATGATATCAGGGGTAAATACGAGCAGTACTTC.

V usage is TRBV5-1 and J usage is TRBJ1-3; possible D gene TRBD1, 5 bases. The CDR3 is 14 residues long. V lost 4 bases to trimming and J lost 4 bases, with 12 bases between them. In germline, CDR1 is SGHRS, CDR2 YFSETQ. This CDR3 reads CASSPGGSGNTIYF. The CDR3 DNA is TGCGCCAGCAGCCCGGGGGGGTCCGGAAACACCATATATTTT. The full variable domain, its missing parts supplied by reference TRBV5-1 and TRBJ1-3, is KAGVTQTPRYLIKTRGQQVTLSCSPISGHRSVSWYQQTPGQGLQFLFEYFSETQRNKGNFPGRFSGRQFSNSRSEMNVSTLELGDSALYLCASSPGGSGNTIYFGEGSWLTVV.

The chain recombines TRBV6-5 with TRBJ1-1; 9 nucleotides align to TRBD1. Germline loops: CDR1 MNHEY, CDR2 SVGAGI. With V trimmed by 7 bases and J by 1 base, 7 bases remained unmatched. This CDR3 is 15 amino acids long. The CDR3 DNA sequence: TGTGCCAGCACCCTAGGACAGGGGAGGAACACTGAAGCTTTCTTT. This gives the protein CASTLGQGRNTEAFF.

This clone appeared once. V is TRBV11-2 and J is TRBJ2-3; a weak D match, TRBD2 (6 bases). This CDR3 is built from 15 residues. V lost 5 bases, J lost 0 bases, and 12 bases lay in between. Germline CDR1 reads SGHAT; CDR2 reads FQNNGV. CDR3 loop: CASSPTSTSTDTQYF. For the CDR3, the DNA is TGTGCCAGCAGCCCGACTAGTACTAGCACAGATACGCAGTATTTT.

The chain couples TRBV18 to TRBJ2-3, with 11 bases lining up with TRBD1. Germline values: CDR1 KGHSH, CDR2 LQKENI. The CDR3 extends over 15 amino acids. V lost 5 bases and J lost 1; bases outside the gene matches: 2. The DNA for the CDR3 is TGTGCCAGCTCAGCGGGACAGGGGGGCACAGATACGCAGTATTTT. It encodes CASSAGQGGTDTQYF.

This chain uses TRBV27 with TRBJ1-5; D is uncertain. CDR1 MNHEY and CDR2 SMNVEV come from the germline V gene (reference sequence). CDR3 size: 13 residues. Trimming took off 5 bases at V and 5 bases at J, with 10 bases between the two ends. For the CDR3, the DNA is TGTGCCAGCAGTCCGATGCGGGATCAGCCCCAGCATTTT. The encoded protein is CASSPMRDQPQHF.

This sequence joins TRBV30 and TRBJ1-5; D is possibly TRBD1 (5 bases). The CDR3 consists of 14 residues. Germline V gene data show CDR1 as GTSNPN and CDR2 as SVGIG (reference sequence). V was pared by 0 bases and J by 7 bases, with 13 bases between. The CDR3 nucleotides read TGTGCCTGGAGTGTAACTTTGGGGCTCCAGCCCCAGCATTTT. It is translated as CAWSVTLGLQPQHF.

The chain combines TRBV7-2 with TRBJ2-2; D is perhaps TRBD1 (6 bases). The V gene's germline CDR1 is SGHTA and CDR2 FQGNSA. V dropped 0 bases and J dropped 6 bases, with 11 bases sitting between them. There are 15 residues in the CDR3. This chain's CDR3 is CASSLATGFPGELFF. As DNA, the CDR3 is TGTGCCAGCAGCTTAGCAACAGGGTTCCCCGGGGAGCTGTTTTTT.

The chain links TRBV2 to TRBJ1-2; D unclear. With 4 bases removed from V and 6 bases from J, the gap between germline ends came to 9 bases. The length of the CDR3 is 12 residues. The germline V gene encodes CDR1 SNHLY and CDR2 FYNNEI. In DNA, the CDR3 is TGTGCCAGCAGTGTTGGCAGTAATGGCTACACCTTC. As protein: CASSVGSNGYTF.

The chain employs TRBV6-2 or TRBV6-3 and TRBJ2-7, with no clear D. This CDR3 spans 16 amino acids. The V and J ends lost 0 bases and 2 bases respectively, with 14 bases between them. Germline V CDR1 and CDR2: MNHEY, SVGEGT. The CDR3 is CASSYSVRVRAYEQYF. CDR3 DNA sequence: TGTGCCAGCAGTTACTCCGTACGGGTTCGGGCCTACGAGCAGTACTTC.

The chain recombines TRBV2 with TRBJ2-3; no firm D call. Per the germline V gene, CDR1 is SNHLY and CDR2 is FYNNEI. This CDR3 is built from 13 residues. V was trimmed by 9 bases and J by 6 bases, leaving 16 bases between them. The CDR3 DNA follows: TGTGCCAGTGGTGCCAGTTCATCGGATACGCAGTATTTT. Its protein product is CASGASSSDTQYF.

The chain is built from TRBV30 and TRBJ1-3; D call uncertain. CDR3 length equals 15 residues. Germline CDR1 and CDR2: GTSNPN and SVGIG (reference sequence). Trimming took off 5 bases at V and 0 bases at J, with 14 bases between the two ends. CDR3 nucleotide sequence: TGTGCCTGGGAGAACGGGGTCCCCTCTGGAAACACCATATATTTT. This codes for CAWENGVPSGNTIYF.

The chain combines TRBV27 with TRBJ1-3; D remains ambiguous. The V end lost 0 bases, the J end lost 0 bases, and 9 bases lay between the germline ends. The CDR3 length is 16 residues. The germline CDR1 and CDR2 sequences are MNHEY and SMNVEV (reference sequence). CDR3 amino acids: CASSLSYSRSGNTIYF. Here the CDR3 DNA reads TGTGCCAGCAGTTTATCGTACAGCCGCTCTGGAAACACCATATATTTT.

This rearrangement joins TRBV5-6 to TRBJ1-4, with 10 bases fitting TRBD1. CDR1 SGHDT and CDR2 YYEEEE come from the germline V gene. This CDR3 spans 14 amino acids. Losses at the gene ends were 5 bases for V and 6 bases for J; bases not matched to a gene: 4. In DNA form, the CDR3 reads TGTGCCAGCAGAAGACAGGGGGCGGATGAAAAACTGTTTTTT. It is translated as CASRRQGADEKLFF. Complete variable domain (other parts from reference TRBV5-6 and TRBJ1-4): DAGVTQSPTHLIKTRGQQVTLRCSPKSGHDTVSWYQQALGQGPQFIFQYYEEEERQRGNFPDRFSGHQFPNYSSELNVNALLLGDSALYLCASRRQGADEKLFFGSGTQLSVL.

The chain is built from TRBV5-1 and TRBJ1-1; D is unresolved. CDR3 length: 13 amino acids. Germline CDR1 reads SGHRS; CDR2 reads YFSETQ. V shed 5 bases and J shed 1 base, with 9 bases lying between them. The CDR3 coding sequence is TGCGCCAGCAGGAGCCTTGGGAACACTGAAGCTTTCTTT. This gives the protein CASRSLGNTEAFF. Drawing the rest from reference TRBV5-1 and TRBJ1-1, the complete variable domain is KAGVTQTPRYLIKTRGQQVTLSCSPISGHRSVSWYQQTPGQGLQFLFEYFSETQRNKGNFPGRFSGRQFSNSRSEMNVSTLELGDSALYLCASRSLGNTEAFFGQGTRLTVV.

The CDR3 spells CASSHQGLGEKLFF. As DNA, the CDR3 is TGTGCCAGCAGCCATCAGGGGCTTGGGGAAAAACTGTTTTTT. The chain employs TRBV5-4 and TRBJ1-4; maybe TRBD1 (6 bases). CDR3 length: 14 amino acids. CDR1 SGHNT and CDR2 YYREEE come from the germline V gene (reference sequence). The V end lost 4 bases, the J end lost 8 bases, and 15 bases lay between the germline ends.

The V gene is TRBV6-6, the J gene TRBJ1-2, with 7 positions matching TRBD1. The germline gives CDR1 MNHNY, CDR2 SVGAGI (reference sequence). J lost 3 bases, V lost 4 bases, and 8 bases had no gene match. CDR3 length: 15 residues. CDR3 coding DNA: TGTGCCAGCAGTTTCTCGACAGGGCCCTACTATGGCTACACCTTC. Its protein is CASSFSTGPYYGYTF.

This chain joins TRBV7-2 and TRBJ1-6; 8 bases are a match to TRBD1. The junction had 12 bases not matched to a gene; V was cut back by 5 bases and J by 0 bases. This CDR3 region has 19 residues. The germline V gene has CDR1 SGHTA and CDR2 FQGNSA. The CDR3 DNA sequence: TGTGCCAGCAGCCCAGGGACAGGACCAATTAGCTCCTATAATTCACCCCTCCACTTT. Protein product: CASSPGTGPISSYNSPLHF.

In its sample, this clone ranks as medium-sized (0.01 to 0.1%). The chain uses TRBV5-1 and TRBJ2-3; TRBD2 might be the D (7 bases). CDR1 is SGHRS, CDR2 YFSETQ, per germline. Trimming pared 7 bases from V and 5 bases from J, leaving 14 bases between. The CDR3 runs 13 residues. Here the CDR3 DNA reads TGCGCCAGCCAGGTGGGGGGGCGAGATACGCAGTATTTT. Its protein is CASQVGGRDTQYF.